This T cell receptor (beta chain) was sequenced in a study of identical twins. Notes on the study in general: Compared with unrelated sharing, twin-shared out-of-frame alpha sequences had more low-probability sequences.

Trimming pared 4 bases from V and 4 bases from J, leaving 10 bases between. The CDR3 spans 13 residues. TCRdb passed the 5' RACE reads through MiXCR, listing each CDR3 protein once. The sample includes 500,000 to 700,000 distinct CDR3 sequences, around 7.5% of them seen just once. On this clonotype: The antigen remains undetermined.

These records were also assigned to another study, of yellow fever vaccine responses in identical twins.

The source is a woman younger than 30 in good health. Sequences were obtained from PBMCs. The chain recombines TRBV12-3 or TRBV12-4 with TRBJ1-2; no clear D. The CDR3 reads CASSSQSPYGYTF. Here the CDR3 DNA reads TGTGCCAGCAGTTCACAGTCCCCCTATGGCTACACCTTC.